The rows below give T cell receptor beta chains drawn from one sample of a study of cytomegalovirus exposure and HLA in healthy donors. Repertoires were generated with immunoSEQ multiplex PCR, while TCRdb's copy carries only in-frame clones and drops some. The sample carries more than 140,000 clones, 85% to 90% recorded once. Source material: PBMCs. All receptors come from a woman younger than 30 in good health and CMV-seropositive. Each CDR3 is given with its conserved first and last residue.

v_gene,j_gene,CDR3aa
TRBV30,TRBJ1-1,CAWNMDRGPVSNTEAFF
TRBV30,TRBJ1-5,CAWDGTGTQPQHF
TRBV16,TRBJ1-4,CASSHSTGGEKLFF
TRBV29-1,TRBJ2-7,CSVETTSGSYEQYF
TRBV7-9,TRBJ2-7,CASSRTGVSHEQYF
TRBV27,TRBJ2-3,CASSPRMAGDLDTDTQYF
TRBV6-1,TRBJ2-1,CASSDWGENEQFF
TRBV15,TRBJ1-5,CATSRDREGNQPQHF
TRBV30,TRBJ2-7,CAWRPGQDYEQYF
TRBV7-2,TRBJ1-5,CASSLGRQPQHF
TRBV21-1,TRBJ2-2,CASSSRTGGGGELFF
TRBV28,TRBJ2-1,CASWGRTGTSGRNEQFF
TRBV9,TRBJ2-7,CASSSRPSRGEQYF
TRBV6-1,TRBJ2-7,CASSVTGWDVSYEQYF
TRBV9,TRBJ2-3,CASSPSGSGTDTQYF
TRBV7-9,TRBJ2-1,CASSPTSGRINEQFF